The 29 T cell receptor beta chains below were found in one sample sequenced in a study of T cell clonality in common variable immunodeficiency. TCRdb keeps only in-frame clones here, not all; method: immunoSEQ multiplex PCR. The sample shows approximately 30,000 clones, none of them appearing just once. Sequencing was carried out using peripheral blood mononuclear cells. Receptor source: a person between 18 and 69 years old in good health.

This clone was detected ten times or more. The CDR3 is cut off 3 residues early in the read; its end comes from the germline J gene. This chain joins TRBV7-8 and TRBJ2-1; a possible D gene is TRBD1 (6 bases). Trimming pared 3 bases from V and 9 bases from J, leaving 18 bases between. CDR1 is SGHVS, CDR2 FQNEAQ, per germline. The CDR3 is 15 residues long. The sequenced part of the CDR3 DNA is TGTGCCAGCAGCTTCTGGGACAATGACCCCTCTGAG. Amino acids: CASSFWDNDPSE. The CDR3 reads in full as CASSFWDNDPSEQFF.

This clone has ten or more counts. The CDR3 extends 3 residues past the end of the read, so its final part is completed from the germline J gene. V gene TRBV7-9 combines with J gene TRBJ1-1; perhaps TRBD1 as D (6 bases). The V end was cut by 3 bases, the J end by 4 bases, with 12 bases between. Germline V gene data show CDR1 as SEHNR and CDR2 as FQNEAQ (reference sequence). The CDR3 runs 14 residues. This CDR3 reads CASSLGAGGTEAFF. Partial CDR3 DNA: TGTGCCAGCAGCTTGGGGGCGGGGGGCACTGAA. Complete variable domain (other parts from reference TRBV7-9 and TRBJ1-1): DTGVSQNPRHKITKRGQNVTFRCDPISEHNRLYWYRQTLGQGPEFLTYFQNEAQLEKSRLLSDRFSAERPKGSFSTLEIQRTEQGDSAMYLCASSLGAGGTEAFFGQGTRLTVV.

This clone turned up a few times. Read sequence stops 3 residues before the CDR3 end, and the germline J gene provides the missing end. This rearrangement joins TRBV7-9 to TRBJ1-2, with D maybe TRBD1 (5 bases). The V gene's germline CDR1 is SEHNR and CDR2 FQNEAQ (reference sequence). The CDR3 extends over 15 amino acids. CDR3 region: CASGQLAGGYNDYTF. The covered CDR3 bases are TGTGCCAGCGGACAACTAGCGGGAGGGTACAATGAC.

This clone appeared many times. The CDR3 end is not reached by the read, which stops 3 residues before it; the germline J gene fills it in. V usage is TRBV7-8 and J usage is TRBJ1-1; 8 nucleotides agree with TRBD1. This CDR3 comprises 14 residues. CDR1 and CDR2 from the germline V gene are SGHVS and FQNEAQ. Trimming took 5 bases from V and 5 from J; bases not matched to a gene: 7. The CDR3 sequence: CASSGRDRYTEAFF. Incomplete CDR3 DNA: TGTGCCAGCAGCGGACGGGACAGGTATACTGAA. The full variable domain, in which reference TRBV7-8 and TRBJ1-1 provide the parts outside the CDR3, is GAGVSQSPRYKVAKRGQDVALRCDPISGHVSLFWYQQALGQGPEFLTYFQNEAQLDKSGLPSDRFFAERPEGSVSTLKIQRTQQEDSAVYLCASSGRDRYTEAFFGQGTRLTVV.

The table lists this clone with many counts. The CDR3 extends 3 residues past the end of the read, so its final part is completed from the germline J gene. The rearrangement uses TRBV20-1 and TRBJ1-1, with D unresolved. The CDR3 totals 11 residues. Germline V lookup: CDR1 DFQATT, CDR2 SNEGSKA (reference sequence). CDR3 bases read: TGCAGTGCTAGAAATATGCAGGCA. Encoded protein: CSARNMQA. The whole CDR3 protein is CSARNMQAAFF.

This clone was counted ten times or more. With the read ending 3 residues before the CDR3 end, the germline J gene is used to fill in that end. This chain links TRBV2 with TRBJ2-1; 11 nucleotides align to TRBD2. The V gene end was trimmed by 6 bases and the J gene end by 8 bases; junction bases not matched to a gene: 9. Germline V gene lookup returns CDR1 SNHLY and CDR2 FYNNEI. The CDR3 extends over 15 amino acids. The CDR3 bases that were read are TGTGCCAGCAGGGGACTAGCGGTTTTATGGGATGAG. This translates into CASRGLAVLWDE. The full CDR3 protein reads CASRGLAVLWDEQFF. Full variable domain (missing parts from reference TRBV2 and TRBJ2-1): EPEVTQTPSHQVTQMGQEVILRCVPISNHLYFYWYRQILGQKVEFLVSFYNNEISEKSEIFDDQFSVERPDGSNFTLKIRSTKLEDSAMYFCASRGLAVLWDEQFFGPGTRLTVL.

In this sample, this clone turned up many times. The DNA ends 3 residues before the CDR3 does, and the rest of the CDR3 is filled in from the germline J gene. The chain carries TRBV7-9 and TRBJ2-1; tentative D call: TRBD2 (5 bases). The germline V and J ends were trimmed by 5 bases and 0 bases, with 11 bases remaining between them. Germline CDR1 and CDR2: SEHNR and FQNEAQ (reference sequence). The CDR3 extends over 15 amino acids. The covered CDR3 bases are TGTGCCAGCAGCCCCCCGGCGGGCTCCTACAATGAG. This encodes CASSPPAGSYNE. The full CDR3 protein reads CASSPPAGSYNEQFF.

Many counts were recorded for this clone. The read ends 3 residues shy of where the CDR3 ends; the end is completed using the germline J gene. The chain links TRBV5-1 to TRBJ2-6, with D tentatively TRBD1 (5 bases). CDR1 SGHRS and CDR2 YFSETQ come from the germline V gene. The length of the CDR3 is 14 residues. V was trimmed by 5 bases and J by 2 bases, leaving 8 bases between them. The chain's CDR3 is CASRDTTGANVLTF. Partial CDR3 DNA: TGCGCCAGCAGGGACACCACTGGGGCCAACGTC.

Details on this clone: The read terminates 3 residues before the CDR3 end, so the remaining end is supplied by the germline J gene. The V and J genes are TRBV11-2 and TRBJ2-5; 8 positions match TRBD1. This CDR3 is built from 13 residues. Germline loops: CDR1 SGHAT, CDR2 FQNNGV. The junction had 4 bases not matched to a gene; V was cut back by 5 bases and J by 5 bases. CDR3 loop: CASSRTGWETQYF. Partial CDR3 DNA: TGTGCCAGCAGCAGGACAGGGTGGGAGACC. Using reference TRBV11-2 and TRBJ2-5 for the parts outside the CDR3, the full variable domain is EAGVAQSPRYKIIEKRQSVAFWCNPISGHATLYWYQQILGQGPKLLIQFQNNGVVDDSQLPKDRFSAERLKGVDSTLKIQPAKLEDSAVYLCASSRTGWETQYFGPGTRLLVL.

This clone appeared many times. The read stops 3 residues short of the end of the CDR3; the missing end is completed from the germline J gene. The chain uses TRBV20-1 and TRBJ2-5; TRBD2 agrees at 7 bases. Germline CDR1 and CDR2: DFQATT and SNEGSKA (reference sequence). CDR3 length equals 13 residues. CDR3 DNA, as far as it was read: TGCAGCCCATCGGGGGGTACCGTTGAGACC. Protein product: CSPSGGTVET. The full CDR3 is CSPSGGTVETQYF.

There are many counts of this clone. The read terminates 3 residues ahead of where the CDR3 ends, so the germline J gene completes it. The rearrangement links TRBV7-6 to TRBJ2-3; D uncertain. Germline V lookup: CDR1 SGHVS, CDR2 FNYEAQ. The V gene lost 3 bases and the J gene lost 5 bases, with 6 bases spanning the gap. CDR3 length: 12 amino acids. The CDR3 region is CASSFRVDTQYF. The sequenced CDR3 bases are TGTGCCAGCAGCTTTAGGGTAGATACG.

In this sample, this clone turned up a few times. The read gets to within 3 residues of the CDR3 end, and the germline J gene fills in the rest. The genes are TRBV7-9 and TRBJ2-5; D possibly corresponds to TRBD1 (5 bases). Per the germline V gene, CDR1 is SEHNR and CDR2 is FQNEAQ (reference sequence). CDR3 length: 14 residues. The CDR3: CASSLDNQADTQYF. The sequenced part of the CDR3 DNA is TGTGCCAGCAGCTTGGACAACCAAGCAGATACC.

This clone has a handful of counts. The read finishes 3 residues shy of the CDR3 end, and the germline J gene is used to complete it. V gene TRBV19 combines with J gene TRBJ2-2; TRBD1 aligns across 7 bases. The CDR3 has 20 amino acids. Germline loops: CDR1 LNHDA, CDR2 SQIVND (reference sequence). The CDR3 protein is CASSKARDSPRVQANEKLFF. CDR3 bases read: TGTGCCAGTAGTAAGGCCCGGGACAGCCCCCGGGTGCAAGCTAATGAAAAG. The full variable domain, rest sourced from reference TRBV19 and TRBJ2-2, is DGGITQSPKYLFRKEGQNVTLSCEQNLNHDAMYWYRQDPGQGLRLIYYSQIVNDFQKGDIAEGYSVSREKKESFPLTVTSAQKNPTAFYLCASSKARDSPRVQANEKLFFGEGSRLTVL.

In the case of this clone: The read is 3 residues too short to cover the CDR3 end, so that end is filled in from the germline J gene. The V gene is TRBV2, the J gene TRBJ2-4; 9 bases match TRBD2. With 8 bases clipped from V and 9 bases from J, the junction kept 11 bases outside the gene matches. CDR3 length: 14 residues. Germline assignment: CDR1 SNHLY and CDR2 FYNNEI. The DNA read from the CDR3 is TGTGCCAGCGGTGGGGCTAGCGGGAAGGCCATT. It is translated as CASGGASGKAI. The entire CDR3 protein is CASGGASGKAIQYF.

This clone is labeled as medium-sized (0.01 to 0.1%). The CDR3 end is not reached by the read, which stops 3 residues before it; the germline J gene fills it in. The rearrangement joins TRBV29-1 to TRBJ2-1; TRBD1 is a possible D gene (6 bases). Germline loops: CDR1 SQVTM, CDR2 ANQGSEA. The ends were cut back, 7 bases at V and 7 bases at J, with 23 bases in the middle. This CDR3 region has 15 residues. CDR3: CSAQRAAEGGNEQFF. Incomplete CDR3 DNA: TGCAGCGCGCAACGGGCGGCCGAAGGGGGTAATGAG.

This clone was counted many times. The read terminates 3 residues before the CDR3 end, so the remaining end is supplied by the germline J gene. The chain joins TRBV24-1 to TRBJ2-1; 8 bases agree with TRBD1. With 7 bases clipped from V and 5 bases from J, the junction kept 6 bases outside the gene matches. Germline V gene data show CDR1 as KGHDR and CDR2 as SFDVKD. This CDR3 region has 14 residues. Partial CDR3 DNA: TGTGCCACCAGCCAGGACAGGGCGGACAATGAG. It encodes CATSQDRADNE. The full-length CDR3 reads as CATSQDRADNEQFF.

This clone was seen repeatedly, ten times or more. From the germline J gene comes the end of the CDR3, since the read stops 3 residues before it. The chain links TRBV2 to TRBJ1-2; 7 nucleotides agree with TRBD1. V lost 7 bases to trimming and J lost 7 bases; unmatched junction nucleotides: 6. The CDR3 consists of 12 residues. Germline V gene data show CDR1 as SNHLY and CDR2 as FYNNEI. The covered CDR3 bases are TGTGCCAGCACCAAGGGGGCGTCTGGC. It codes for CASTKGASG. In full, the CDR3 is CASTKGASGYTF. Based on the CDR3 plus reference TRBV2 and TRBJ1-2, the full variable domain is EPEVTQTPSHQVTQMGQEVILRCVPISNHLYFYWYRQILGQKVEFLVSFYNNEISEKSEIFDDQFSVERPDGSNFTLKIRSTKLEDSAMYFCASTKGASGYTFGSGTRLTVV.

This clone was detected a few times. The read terminates 3 residues ahead of where the CDR3 ends, so the germline J gene completes it. The chain has TRBV7-6 and TRBJ1-2; D may be TRBD1 (5 bases). This CDR3 region has 12 residues. Germline assignment: CDR1 SGHVS and CDR2 FNYEAQ. The CDR3 bases that were read are TGTGCCAGCAGCCTAGAGCGGGGGAGC. Amino acids: CASSLERGS. In full, the CDR3 is CASSLERGSYTF.

This clone was seen at least ten times. The sequenced fragment ends 3 residues before the CDR3 boundary, so the rest is inferred from the germline J gene. The chain employs TRBV20-1 and TRBJ2-5; 8 nucleotides align to TRBD2. The V segment lost 3 bases and the J segment 7 bases; nucleotides outside the gene matches: 13. The CDR3 loop spans 15 amino acids. Germline CDR1 is DFQATT and CDR2 is SNEGSKA (reference sequence). Incomplete CDR3 DNA: TGCAGTGCTAGTCGCGGGGGGCCTAATGTAAGGACC. Encoded protein: CSASRGGPNVRT. The complete CDR3 protein is CSASRGGPNVRTQYF.

This clone came up many times. The CDR3 extends 3 residues past the end of the read, so its final part is completed from the germline J gene. The chain has TRBV18 and TRBJ2-7, with D maybe TRBD2 (5 bases). The CDR3 is 15 residues long. Trimming removed 2 bases at V and 0 bases at J, with 11 bases between. The germline gives CDR1 KGHSH, CDR2 LQKENI. The covered CDR3 bases are TGTGCCAGCTCACCAATACCGAGGGCCTCCTACGAG. Encoded protein: CASSPIPRASYE. In full, the CDR3 is CASSPIPRASYEQYF.

Comments on this clone: At one boundary the junction diverges from the germline segment, which might be a read error. The part of the CDR3 DNA that was read is TGCGCCAGCTCAAAGGACAGGGACCAAGAGACG. It specifies CASSKDRDQET. The CDR3 reads in full as CASSKDRDQETQYF. The V call is TRBV18, the J call TRBJ2-3; 8 bases match TRBD1. The CDR3 end lies 3 residues beyond the end of the read and is filled in from the germline J gene. Germline V CDR1 and CDR2: KGHSH, LQKENI. The length of the CDR3 is 14 residues.

This clone was seen many times. The read comes to an end 3 residues before the CDR3 does, leaving the germline J gene to fill in the end. The chain combines TRBV20-1 with TRBJ2-1; 8 bases match TRBD2. Germline-derived CDR1 and CDR2 are DFQATT and SNEGSKA (reference sequence). The CDR3 runs to 13 residues. With V trimmed by 6 bases and J by 7 bases, 8 bases remained unmatched. The CDR3 DNA, read in part, is TGCAGTGCCGCGGGAGGAAGTGGTAATGAG. This encodes CSAAGGSGNE. The complete CDR3 protein is CSAAGGSGNEQFF.

This clone was detected ten times or more. The observed sequence ends 3 residues before the CDR3 terminus, with the missing tail filled in from the germline J gene. The V call is TRBV20-1, the J call TRBJ2-3; 7 bases are a match to TRBD2. The CDR3 length is 17 residues. J lost 6 bases, V lost 5 bases, and 20 bases had no gene match. CDR1 and CDR2 (germline): DFQATT, SNEGSKA (reference sequence). The sequenced part of the CDR3 DNA is TGCAGTGCTGGATTAAGGCGAGCGGGATCCCCACGCGATACG. Amino acids: CSAGLRRAGSPRDT. The entire CDR3 sequence reads CSAGLRRAGSPRDTQYF.

This clone was seen repeatedly, ten times or more. The read finishes 3 residues shy of the CDR3 end, and the germline J gene is used to complete it. The chain uses TRBV18 and TRBJ1-2; 12 nucleotides agree with TRBD1. Germline loops: CDR1 KGHSH, CDR2 LQKENI. CDR3 length equals 15 residues. With 6 bases clipped from V and 4 bases from J, the junction kept 6 bases outside the gene matches. Partial CDR3 DNA: TGTGCCAGCTCGGTGGGACAGGGGGCGGTCTATGGC. As protein: CASSVGQGAVYG. The entire CDR3 protein is CASSVGQGAVYGYTF.

The DNA read from the CDR3 is TGTGCCAGCAGCTTAGTGGCAGGGTATGAGACG. It translates to CASSLVAGYET. The complete CDR3 sequence is CASSLVAGYETQYF. This chain joins TRBV7-9 and TRBJ2-3, with TRBD1 as a possible D gene (5 bases). From the germline J gene comes the end of the CDR3, since the read stops 3 residues before it. This CDR3 comprises 14 residues. Germline V gives CDR1 SEHNR, CDR2 FQNEAQ (reference sequence).

In its sample, this clone was seen many times. At one end the junction does not follow the germline gene, possibly because of a read error. Read coverage stops 3 residues before the CDR3 terminus; the germline J gene supplies the remainder. This chain uses TRBV4-2 with TRBJ1-2; a weak D match, TRBD1 (5 bases). CDR3 size: 17 residues. Germline-derived CDR1 and CDR2 are LGHNA and YNFKEQ. The CDR3 protein is CASSQGVGRGFNYGYTF. The part of the CDR3 DNA that was read is TGCGCCAGCAGCCAAGGGGTAGGGCGGGGATTTAACTATGGC.

This clone showed up many times. The CDR3 end is not reached by the read, which stops 3 residues before it; the germline J gene fills it in. The genes are TRBV5-1 and TRBJ2-7; maybe TRBD1 (5 bases). Germline CDR1 and CDR2: SGHRS and YFSETQ. The ends were cut back, 4 bases at V and 1 base at J, with 15 bases in the middle. The CDR3 sequence is 15 residues long. CDR3 DNA (partial): TGCGCCAGCAGCCCGGACATTGGCATGTCCTACGAG. It yields the protein CASSPDIGMSYE. The whole CDR3 sequence is CASSPDIGMSYEQYF.

The sample holds many counts of this clone. The sequenced fragment ends 3 residues before the CDR3 boundary, so the rest is inferred from the germline J gene. The rearrangement joins TRBV7-8 to TRBJ2-5, with D uncertain. CDR1 is SGHVS, CDR2 FQNEAQ, per germline. The CDR3 has 14 residues. V lost 4 bases and J 7 bases, leaving 16 bases between the germline ends. The CDR3 here is CASSSIPNPRTQYF. CDR3 DNA (partial): TGTGCCAGCAGCTCCATCCCGAACCCTAGGACC.

This clone has a count of ten or more. The read terminates 3 residues ahead of where the CDR3 ends, so the germline J gene completes it. The V call is TRBV7-6, the J call TRBJ1-4; the D is unclear. This CDR3 spans 14 amino acids. Germline V gene data show CDR1 as SGHVS and CDR2 as FNYEAQ. V gave up 5 bases and J gave up 8 bases, with 15 bases separating them. This chain's CDR3 is CASSQTSFREKLFF. CDR3 bases read: TGTGCCAGCAGCCAGACTTCTTTCCGGGAAAAA.